The clone carrying this T cell receptor (beta chain) was found a few times. The antigen is not known. The source of the sample is a study of T cells in Graves' hyperthyroidism and ophthalmopathy. Study results and limitations: Blood samples included most of the expanded thyroid clonotypes exceeding 0.001. A model built on 13 V-J features separated ophthalmopathy from stable hyperthyroidism.

Graves' hyperthyroidism showing no ophthalmopathy progression within 18 months was considered stable. Researchers barred patients who had uncontrolled infection, other autoimmune disease, pregnancy or lactation. RNA transcripts were the template for amplifying TCR beta CDR3 regions. HTBI primers were the set used in a first-round RT-PCR of the TCR CDR3. TCRdb reanalysed the multiplex PCR reads using MiXCR and keeps one entry per CDR3 protein. The sample gives a few hundred thousand distinct CDR3 sequences, roughly 13% of which show up once; approximately 5.8% is in the top ten. This receptor was taken from a woman aged 18-29 years with Graves' hyperthyroidism. Sequencing used blood.

DNA for the CDR3: TGTGCCAGCAGTTACTCGAAAGAGCAGTACTTC. Translation: CASSYSKEQYF. The chain joins TRBV6-9 to TRBJ2-7; D not resolved. With 3 bases removed from V and 7 bases from J, the gap between germline ends came to 7 bases. Germline V gene data show CDR1 as MNHGY and CDR2 as SVAAGI. The CDR3 runs to 11 residues.